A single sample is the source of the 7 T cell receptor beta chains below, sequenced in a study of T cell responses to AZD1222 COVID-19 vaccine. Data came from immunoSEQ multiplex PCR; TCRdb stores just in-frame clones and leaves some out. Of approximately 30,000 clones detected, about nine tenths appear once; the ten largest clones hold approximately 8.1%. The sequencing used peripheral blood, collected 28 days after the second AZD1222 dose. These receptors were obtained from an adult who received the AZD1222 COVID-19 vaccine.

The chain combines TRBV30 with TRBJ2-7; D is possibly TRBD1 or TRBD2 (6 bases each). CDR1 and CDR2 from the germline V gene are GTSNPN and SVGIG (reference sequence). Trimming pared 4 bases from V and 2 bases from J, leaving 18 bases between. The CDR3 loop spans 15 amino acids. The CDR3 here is CAWNLPGAPTYEQYF. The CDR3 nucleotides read TGTGCCTGGAATCTCCCGGGGGCCCCTACCTACGAGCAGTACTTC.

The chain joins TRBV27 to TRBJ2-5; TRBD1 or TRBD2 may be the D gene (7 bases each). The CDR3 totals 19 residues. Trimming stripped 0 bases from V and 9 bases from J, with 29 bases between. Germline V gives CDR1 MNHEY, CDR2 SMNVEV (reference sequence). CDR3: CASSLSYAPLGGGRAAQYF. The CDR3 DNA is TGTGCCAGCAGTTTATCCTATGCGCCATTGGGAGGGGGCCGGGCCGCCCAGTACTTC.

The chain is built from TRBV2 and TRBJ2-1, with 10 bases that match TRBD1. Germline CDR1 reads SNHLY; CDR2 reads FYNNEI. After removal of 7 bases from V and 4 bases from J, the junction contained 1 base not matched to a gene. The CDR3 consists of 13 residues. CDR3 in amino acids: CASMGQGYNEQFF. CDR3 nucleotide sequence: TGTGCCAGCATGGGACAGGGGTACAATGAGCAGTTCTTC.

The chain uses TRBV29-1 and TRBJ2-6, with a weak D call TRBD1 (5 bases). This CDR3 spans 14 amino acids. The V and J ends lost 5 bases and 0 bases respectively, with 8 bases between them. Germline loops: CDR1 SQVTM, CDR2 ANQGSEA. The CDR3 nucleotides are TGCAGCGTTATAACAGGCTCTGGGGCCAACGTCCTGACTTTC. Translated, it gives CSVITGSGANVLTF.

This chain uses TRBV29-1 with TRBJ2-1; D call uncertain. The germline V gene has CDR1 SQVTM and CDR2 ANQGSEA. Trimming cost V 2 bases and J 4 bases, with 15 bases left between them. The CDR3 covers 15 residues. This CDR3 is CSVEPLRGPYNEQFF. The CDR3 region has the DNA TGCAGCGTTGAACCACTCAGAGGCCCTTACAATGAGCAGTTCTTC.

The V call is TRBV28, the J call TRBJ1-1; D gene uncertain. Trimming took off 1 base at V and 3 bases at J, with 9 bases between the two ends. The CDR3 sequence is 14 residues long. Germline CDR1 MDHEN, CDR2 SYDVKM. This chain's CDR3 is CASSLLGRYTEAFF. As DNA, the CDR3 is TGTGCCAGCAGTTTATTAGGTAGATACACTGAAGCTTTCTTT.

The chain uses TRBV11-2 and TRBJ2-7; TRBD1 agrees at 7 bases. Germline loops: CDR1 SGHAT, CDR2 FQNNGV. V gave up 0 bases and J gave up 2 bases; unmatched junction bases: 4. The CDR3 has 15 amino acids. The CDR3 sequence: CASSLEQGTTYEQYF. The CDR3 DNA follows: TGTGCCAGCAGCTTAGAACAGGGGACGACCTACGAGCAGTACTTC.